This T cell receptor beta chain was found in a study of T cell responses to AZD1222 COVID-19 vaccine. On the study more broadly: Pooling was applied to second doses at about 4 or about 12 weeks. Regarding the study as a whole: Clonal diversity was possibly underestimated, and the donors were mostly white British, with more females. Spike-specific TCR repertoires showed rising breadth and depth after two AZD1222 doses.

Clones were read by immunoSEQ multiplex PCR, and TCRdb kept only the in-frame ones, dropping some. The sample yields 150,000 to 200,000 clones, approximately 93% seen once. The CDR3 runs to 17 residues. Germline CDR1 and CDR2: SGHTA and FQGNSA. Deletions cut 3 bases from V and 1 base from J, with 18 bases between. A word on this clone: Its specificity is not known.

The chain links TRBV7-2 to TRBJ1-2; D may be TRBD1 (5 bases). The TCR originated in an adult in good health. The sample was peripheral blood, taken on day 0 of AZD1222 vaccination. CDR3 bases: TGTGCCAGCAGCTTGAGAACCGGTGGGGGGAGTAACTATGGCTACACCTTC. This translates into CASSLRTGGGSNYGYTF.